A selection of T cell receptor beta chains follows, all from one sample in a study of T cell responses to AZD1222 COVID-19 vaccine. Method: immunoSEQ multiplex PCR; TCRdb's copy keeps in-frame clones and lacks some. The sample shows 100,000 or so clones, just over 90% of them seen only once. Material: peripheral blood, obtained on day 0 of AZD1222 vaccination. The receptors shown here come from an adult in good health. Both conserved end residues are part of each CDR3. The D gene is left open where the match is weak. Expanded clones get a size class; other rows say once, few or many, or leave the size out.

d_gene	j_gene	abundance	v_gene	len	CDR3nt	CDR3aa
-	TRBJ2-5	-	TRBV5-6	13	TGTGCCAGCGGCGGTAGAAGGGGGGAGACCCAGTACTTC	CASGGRRGETQYF
-	TRBJ2-3	-	TRBV29-1	13	TGCAGCGTGATAGACAGTCGTACAGATACGCAGTATTTT	CSVIDSRTDTQYF
-	TRBJ2-3	-	TRBV7-2	15	TGTGCCAGCAGCTTCCGGTCGGGGCGCACAGATACGCAGTATTTT	CASSFRSGRTDTQYF
TRBD2	TRBJ2-3	-	TRBV9	16	TGTGCCAGCAGCGGACAGGGACTAGCGGGGGGAGATACGCAGTATTTT	CASSGQGLAGGDTQYF
TRBD1	TRBJ1-5	-	TRBV6-2/TRBV6-3	15	TGTGCCAGCAGTTACGGACAGGGATTGAATCAGCCCCAGCATTTT	CASSYGQGLNQPQHF
TRBD1	TRBJ1-4	-	TRBV6-2/TRBV6-3	17	TGTGCCAGCAGTTACCTGGGACAGGCTGCAACTAATGAAAAACTGTTTTTT	CASSYLGQAATNEKLFF
-	TRBJ2-2	-	TRBV7-3	17	TGTGCCAGCAGCTTAACGTTAACAGGTCAAAACACCGGGGAGCTGTTTTTT	CASSLTLTGQNTGELFF
TRBD1	TRBJ1-4	-	TRBV2	15	TGTGCCAGCAGTGAATACGGACAGGCGGTTGAAAAACTGTTTTTT	CASSEYGQAVEKLFF
TRBD1	TRBJ1-4	-	TRBV9	15	TGTGCCAGCAGCGTAGAGGGACAGGGAGGAGAAAAACTGTTTTTT	CASSVEGQGGEKLFF
TRBD1	TRBJ1-4	-	TRBV9	16	TGTGCCAGCAGTGCTACCCTCGGACAGGGGCACGAAAAACTGTTTTTT	CASSATLGQGHEKLFF
-	TRBJ1-2	-	TRBV18	13	TGTGCCAGCTCACCACCCGGGGGGAATGGCTACACCTTC	CASSPPGGNGYTF
TRBD1	TRBJ2-7	-	TRBV5-4	14	TGTGCCAGCAGCTTGGGGGACAGCTCCTACGAGCAGTACTTC	CASSLGDSSYEQYF
TRBD1	TRBJ1-5	-	TRBV24-1	16	TGTGCCACCAGTGAAGCCACAGGGGGCTTTCTGAAGCCCCAGCATTTT	CATSEATGGFLKPQHF
-	TRBJ2-7	once	TRBV4-3	13	TGCGCCAGCAGCCCGGGACTCTCCTACGAGCAGTACTTC	CASSPGLSYEQYF
TRBD1	TRBJ1-5	-	TRBV28	14	TGTGCCAGCACTCCGGGACAGGGGCATCAGCCCCAGCATTTT	CASTPGQGHQPQHF
-	TRBJ1-5	-	TRBV30	15	TGTGCCTGGAGTCAAGGGGTCCAAAGCAATCAGCCCCAGCATTTT	CAWSQGVQSNQPQHF
-	TRBJ2-7	-	TRBV5-5	14	TGTGCCAGCAGCTTGGCCGGGGGCGCAGCCGAGCAGTACTTC	CASSLAGGAAEQYF
-	TRBJ2-7	-	TRBV4-2	15	TGTGCCAGCAGCCAAGGGGCTCAGGGAACCTACGAGCAGTACTTC	CASSQGAQGTYEQYF
-	TRBJ2-1	-	TRBV27	16	TGTGCCAGCAGTCTCATCGGTTTTGGAGGGATCAATGAGCAGTTCTTC	CASSLIGFGGINEQFF
TRBD1	TRBJ2-7	-	TRBV10-3	13	TGTGCCATCAGACCGGGACAGGGGGACGAGCAGTACTTC	CAIRPGQGDEQYF
TRBD1	TRBJ1-6	-	TRBV10-3	16	TGTGCCAGCGCAGGACAGGCGCCGAATTATAATTCACCCCTCCACTTT	CASAGQAPNYNSPLHF
TRBD1	TRBJ1-1	-	TRBV19	13	TGTGCCAGTAGTCCAACAGGGGCCCTTGAAGCTTTCTTT	CASSPTGALEAFF
-	TRBJ2-1	-	TRBV5-5	12	TGTGCCAGCAGCCTGGGCTTAAATGAGCAGTTCTTC	CASSLGLNEQFF
-	TRBJ1-4	-	TRBV6-6	14	TGTGCCAGTAGCAAGAGGACGGATAATGAAAAACTGTTTTTT	CASSKRTDNEKLFF
TRBD1	TRBJ1-5	-	TRBV28	15	TGTGCCAGCAGGGGGACAGGGGGCATGGATCAGCCCCAGCATTTT	CASRGTGGMDQPQHF
-	TRBJ1-1	once	TRBV27	12	TGTGCCAGCGGGTTGTTAGGAACTGAAGCTTTCTTT	CASGLLGTEAFF
TRBD1	TRBJ2-5	once	TRBV19	16	TGTGCCAGTAGTATAGGAAGGGGGCAGCTCCAAGAGACCCAGTACTTC	CASSIGRGQLQETQYF
TRBD1	TRBJ2-1	-	TRBV7-9	17	TGTGCCAGCACCGGGACAGGGAGGGGGAGGACCTACAATGAGCAGTTCTTC	CASTGTGRGRTYNEQFF
-	TRBJ1-2	-	TRBV6-5	13	TGTGCCAGCAGTTATAATCAGCCATCGGCTCACACCTTC	CASSYNQPSAHTF
-	TRBJ1-2	once	TRBV6-1	14	TGTGCCAGCAGTGAAGCTCAGGACGGCTATGGCTACACCTTC	CASSEAQDGYGYTF
-	TRBJ1-2	-	TRBV15	12	TGTGCCACCAGCAGAATGAAGGGTGGCTACACCTTC	CATSRMKGGYTF
TRBD1	TRBJ1-4	-	TRBV5-4	16	TGTGCCAGCAGCTTAGGACAGGGGGCGACTAATGAAAAACTGTTTTTT	CASSLGQGATNEKLFF
TRBD2	TRBJ2-5	-	TRBV11-2	15	TGTGCCAGCAGCTTTCGCGGGGGGGCCACGGAGACCCAGTACTTC	CASSFRGGATETQYF
TRBD1	TRBJ2-7	-	TRBV5-4	13	TGTGCCAGCAGCTTGGGGACAGGGGGCGAGCAGTACTTC	CASSLGTGGEQYF
-	TRBJ1-1	-	TRBV19	18	TGTGCCAGTAGTATCCTACGGGGGCGGAGGGGTATGAACACTGAAGCTTTCTTT	CASSILRGRRGMNTEAFF
-	TRBJ1-2	-	TRBV27	14	TGTGCCAGCAGTTTATTGGGCAGTAACTATGGCTACACCTTC	CASSLLGSNYGYTF
TRBD1	TRBJ1-4	-	TRBV2	15	TGTGCCAGCAGTGGGCAGGGGGCCTTTAATGAAAAACTGTTTTTT	CASSGQGAFNEKLFF
-	TRBJ1-6	-	TRBV27	15	TGTGCCAGCAGCCCCTGGACGGCTAATAATTCACCCCTCCACTTT	CASSPWTANNSPLHF
TRBD1	TRBJ2-4	-	TRBV12-3/TRBV12-4	12	TGTGCCACGCGAACAGGGGGAAACATTCAGTACTTC	CATRTGGNIQYF
-	TRBJ2-7	-	TRBV5-1	14	TGCGCCAGCAGCTTGGTCGGGTACTCCTACGAGCAGTACTTC	CASSLVGYSYEQYF